This T cell receptor (beta chain) was sequenced in a study of shared clonotypes between healthy human individuals. The germline V gene encodes CDR1 SQVTM and CDR2 ANQGSEA. The length of the CDR3 is 12 residues. The V gene lost 1 base and the J gene lost 5 bases, with 9 bases spanning the gap. Cells designated naive CD8 were CD45RO-negative and were positively selected for CCR7, with terminally differentiated effector memory CD45RA+ cells excluded. The study's findings and limits: Larger estimated richness was generally seen in naive subsets than in memory subsets. Generation probabilities were higher for clonotypes shared across all four sorted-subset donors than for unshared ones.

This table comes from immunoSEQ multiplex PCR, and its TCRdb copy is limited to in-frame clones, with some not included. The sample has hundreds of thousands of clones; 85% to 95% are singletons. With respect to this clone: Its antigen is unknown.

The origin of this receptor is a woman in her twenties or thirties in good health. The genes are TRBV29-1 and TRBJ2-7; no clear D. Material: naive CD8+ T cells sorted from blood. The CDR3 loop is CSVEGNGDEQYF. CDR3 DNA sequence: TGCAGCGTTGAAGGGAATGGGGACGAGCAGTACTTC.